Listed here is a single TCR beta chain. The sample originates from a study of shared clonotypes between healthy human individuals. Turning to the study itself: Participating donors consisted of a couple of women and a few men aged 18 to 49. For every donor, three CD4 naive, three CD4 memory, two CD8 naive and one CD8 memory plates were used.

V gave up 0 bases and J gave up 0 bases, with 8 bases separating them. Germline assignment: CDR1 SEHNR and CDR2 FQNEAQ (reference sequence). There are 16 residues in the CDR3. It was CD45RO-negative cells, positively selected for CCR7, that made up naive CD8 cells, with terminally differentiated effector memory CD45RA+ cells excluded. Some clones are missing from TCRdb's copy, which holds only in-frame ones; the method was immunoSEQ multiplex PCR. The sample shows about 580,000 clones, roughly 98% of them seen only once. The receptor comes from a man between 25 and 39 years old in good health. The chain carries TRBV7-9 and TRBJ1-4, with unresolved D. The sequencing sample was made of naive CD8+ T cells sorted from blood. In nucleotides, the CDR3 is TGTGCCAGCAGCTTAGCGTTGGAGTCAACTAATGAAAAACTGTTTTTT. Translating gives CASSLALESTNEKLFF. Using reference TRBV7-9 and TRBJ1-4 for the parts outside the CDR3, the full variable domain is DTGVSQNPRHKITKRGQNVTFRCDPISEHNRLYWYRQTLGQGPEFLTYFQNEAQLEKSRLLSDRFSAERPKGSFSTLEIQRTEQGDSAMYLCASSLALESTNEKLFFGSGTQLSVL.